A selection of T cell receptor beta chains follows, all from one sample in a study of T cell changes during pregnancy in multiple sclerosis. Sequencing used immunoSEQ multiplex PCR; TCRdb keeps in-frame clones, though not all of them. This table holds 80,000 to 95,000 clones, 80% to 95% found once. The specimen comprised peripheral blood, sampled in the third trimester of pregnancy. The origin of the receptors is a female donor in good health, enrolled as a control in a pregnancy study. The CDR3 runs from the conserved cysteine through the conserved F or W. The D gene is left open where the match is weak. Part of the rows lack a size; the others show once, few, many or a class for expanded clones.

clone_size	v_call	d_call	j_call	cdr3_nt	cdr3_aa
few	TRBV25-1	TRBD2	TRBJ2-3	TGTGCCAGCAGCCCCGCCGCTAGCGGGAGTACGGCAGATACGCAGTATTTT	CASSPAASGSTADTQYF
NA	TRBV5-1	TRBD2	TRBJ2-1	TGCGCCAGCGTCGGACTAGCTTCGTATGAGCAGTTCTTC	CASVGLASYEQFF
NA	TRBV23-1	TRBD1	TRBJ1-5	TGCGCCAGCAGTCATTTCCGACCCCATCTTCGGACAGGGAGTCGTGAGATTAGCAATCAGCCCCAGCATTTT	CASSHFRPHLRTGSREISNQPQHF
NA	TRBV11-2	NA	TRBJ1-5	TGTGCCAGCAGCTTAGATATAAGACAGTATAGCAATCAGCCCCAGCATTTT	CASSLDIRQYSNQPQHF
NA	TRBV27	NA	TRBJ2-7	TGTGCCAGCAGTTTGGGCACGGGAGTCGGGCAGTACTTC	CASSLGTGVGQYF
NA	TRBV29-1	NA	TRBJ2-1	TGCAGCGCGGAGACAGCCCGCACGGGTGAGCAGTTCTTC	CSAETARTGEQFF
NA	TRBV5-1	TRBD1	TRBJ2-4	TGCGCCAGCAGGGATTTAACAGGGGCTTGGAACATTCAGTACTTC	CASRDLTGAWNIQYF
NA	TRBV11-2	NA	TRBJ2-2	TGTGCCAGCAGCTTAGCAGGGAATTGGGGCACCGGGGAGCTGTTTTTT	CASSLAGNWGTGELFF
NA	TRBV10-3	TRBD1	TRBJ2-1	TGTGCCATCGGTAGGGACAGGGGTAATGAGCAGTTCTTC	CAIGRDRGNEQFF
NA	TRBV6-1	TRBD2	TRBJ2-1	TGTGCCAGCAGTGAAAGCGGGAGTGAGGCAAATGAGCAGTTCTTC	CASSESGSEANEQFF
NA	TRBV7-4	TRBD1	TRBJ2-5	TGTGCCAGCAGCAAAGGGGGCCCAGGGCAGGGAGAGACCCAGTACTTC	CASSKGGPGQGETQYF
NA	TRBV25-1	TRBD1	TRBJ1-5	TGTGCCAGCAGTGAAGCAGGGGGCACAGGTCAGCCCCAGCATTTT	CASSEAGGTGQPQHF
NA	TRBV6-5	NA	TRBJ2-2	TGTGCCAGCAGTTACTCGAGGGCGAACACCGGGGAGCTGTTTTTT	CASSYSRANTGELFF
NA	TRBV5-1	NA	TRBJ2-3	TGCGCCAGCAGCTACATCGAGGGCCCTCACACAGATACGCAGTATTTT	CASSYIEGPHTDTQYF
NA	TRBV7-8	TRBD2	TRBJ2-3	TGTGCCAGCAGCTTTACTAGCGGGAGGGCCGCACCCACAGATACGCAGTATTTT	CASSFTSGRAAPTDTQYF
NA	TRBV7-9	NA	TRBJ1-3	TGTGCCAGCAGCCCGCGAGAGGTTAACTCTGGAAACACCATATATTTT	CASSPREVNSGNTIYF
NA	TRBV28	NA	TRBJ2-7	TGTGCCAGCAGTTGGACTCAGAGCTCCTACGAGCAGTACTTC	CASSWTQSSYEQYF
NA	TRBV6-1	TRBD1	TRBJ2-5	TGTGCCAGCAGTGGGGGACAGGGCCGCGAGACCCAGTACTTC	CASSGGQGRETQYF
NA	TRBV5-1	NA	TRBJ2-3	TGCGCCAGCAGCGAGGGACAAACAGATACGCAGTATTTT	CASSEGQTDTQYF
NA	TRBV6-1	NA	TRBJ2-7	TGTGCCAGCAGTGACAGGTCGAGCTCCTACGAGCAGTACTTC	CASSDRSSSYEQYF
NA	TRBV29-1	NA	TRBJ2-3	TGCAGCGTCCCCCTCCACACAACAGGGGGGGCAGATACGCAGTATTTT	CSVPLHTTGGADTQYF
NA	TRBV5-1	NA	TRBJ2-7	TGCGCCAGCAGCTTGGGACAGAACTACGAGCAGTACTTC	CASSLGQNYEQYF
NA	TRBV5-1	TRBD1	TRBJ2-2	TGCGCCAGCCAACGCATAAGACAGGGCTCGGACGGGGAGCTGTTTTTT	CASQRIRQGSDGELFF
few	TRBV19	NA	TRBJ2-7	TGTGCCAGTAGTTCTGCGGGCTGGGAGCAGTACTTC	CASSSAGWEQYF
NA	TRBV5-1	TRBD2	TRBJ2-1	TGCGCCAGCAGCTTGGAGGGGACTAGTAATGAGCAGTTCTTC	CASSLEGTSNEQFF
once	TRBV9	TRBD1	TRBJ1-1	TGTGCCAGCAGCGTGGGGGGACAGACTGAAGCTTTCTTT	CASSVGGQTEAFF
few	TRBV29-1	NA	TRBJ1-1	TGCAGCGTTGGACGGGGAAACACTGAAGCTTTCTTT	CSVGRGNTEAFF
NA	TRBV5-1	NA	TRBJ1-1	TGCGCCAGCAGCACAGACACGGCCAGAGTTAGGTCTGAAGCTTTCTTT	CASSTDTARVRSEAFF
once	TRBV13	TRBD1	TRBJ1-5	TGTGCCAGCAGCCAGGGACAGGGGAGTAACCAGCCCCAGCATTTT	CASSQGQGSNQPQHF
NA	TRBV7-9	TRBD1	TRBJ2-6	TGTGCCAGCAGCACCTGGGACAGGGGGCTATTTATGGCCAACGTCCTGACTTTC	CASSTWDRGLFMANVLTF
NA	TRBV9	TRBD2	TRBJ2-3	TGTGCCAGCAGCGAGACTAGCGGTTTCACAGATACGCAGTATTTT	CASSETSGFTDTQYF
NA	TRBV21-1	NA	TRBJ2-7	TGTGCCAGCCCCCGGAACAGGGTATGTTCCCACGAGCAGTACTTC	CASPRNRVCSHEQYF
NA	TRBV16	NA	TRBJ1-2	TGTGCCAGCAGCCCTTCTGAGGGTTATAATGGCTACACCTTC	CASSPSEGYNGYTF
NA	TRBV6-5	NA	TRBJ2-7	TGTGCCAGCAGCCCCGGGTATAAGCAGTACTTC	CASSPGYKQYF
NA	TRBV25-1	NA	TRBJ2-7	TGTGCCAGCAGTGAGGCGGGGCGCTACGAGCAGTACTTC	CASSEAGRYEQYF
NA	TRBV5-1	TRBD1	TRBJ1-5	TGCGCCAGCAGCTTGGAAGGGACAGCTAATCAGCCCCAGCATTTT	CASSLEGTANQPQHF
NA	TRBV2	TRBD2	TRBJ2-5	TGTGCCAGCAGCGATACGGGAGGTGGAGAGACCCAGTACTTC	CASSDTGGGETQYF
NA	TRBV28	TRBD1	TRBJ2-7	TGTGCCAGCAGCGCCCACCGGGACAGCTCTACGCGGCAGTACTTC	CASSAHRDSSTRQYF
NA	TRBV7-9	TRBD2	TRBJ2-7	TGTGCCAGCAGCTTGGCTGGCGGGAGCAACGAGCAGTACTTC	CASSLAGGSNEQYF
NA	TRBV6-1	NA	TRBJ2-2	TGTGCCAGCAGTGAACGGGTTCGGGTTCCCTTAAACGGGGAGCTGTTTTTT	CASSERVRVPLNGELFF
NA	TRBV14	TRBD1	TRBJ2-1	TGTGCCAGCAGCCACGGACAGGGGTCCTACAATGAGCAGTTCTTC	CASSHGQGSYNEQFF